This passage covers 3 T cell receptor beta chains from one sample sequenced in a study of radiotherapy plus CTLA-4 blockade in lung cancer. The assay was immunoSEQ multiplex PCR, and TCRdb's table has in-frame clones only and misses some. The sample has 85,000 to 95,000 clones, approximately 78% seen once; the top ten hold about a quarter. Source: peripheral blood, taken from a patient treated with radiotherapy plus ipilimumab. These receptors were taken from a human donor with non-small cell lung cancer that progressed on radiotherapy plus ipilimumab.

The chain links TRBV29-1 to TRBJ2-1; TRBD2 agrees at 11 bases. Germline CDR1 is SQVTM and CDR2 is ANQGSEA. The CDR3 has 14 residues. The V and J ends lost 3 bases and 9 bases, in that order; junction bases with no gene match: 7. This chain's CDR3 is CSVDRLAGRAEQFF. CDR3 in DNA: TGCAGCGTTGACAGACTAGCGGGGCGCGCTGAGCAGTTCTTC.

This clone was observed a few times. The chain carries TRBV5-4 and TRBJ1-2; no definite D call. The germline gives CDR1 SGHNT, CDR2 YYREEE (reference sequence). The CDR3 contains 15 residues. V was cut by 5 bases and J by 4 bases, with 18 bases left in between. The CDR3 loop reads CASRKQAGLGYGYTF. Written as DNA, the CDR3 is TGTGCCAGCAGAAAGCAGGCCGGCCTAGGCTATGGCTACACCTTC.

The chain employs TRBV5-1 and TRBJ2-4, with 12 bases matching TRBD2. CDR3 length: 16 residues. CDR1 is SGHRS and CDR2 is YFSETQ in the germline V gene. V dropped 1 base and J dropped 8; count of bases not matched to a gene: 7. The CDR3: CASSLMASGRADIQYF. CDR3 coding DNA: TGCGCCAGCAGCTTGATGGCTAGCGGGAGGGCGGACATTCAGTACTTC.